Listed below are T cell receptor beta chains from one sample, sequenced in a study of cytomegalovirus exposure and HLA in healthy donors. Here immunoSEQ multiplex PCR was the method, and the copy in TCRdb shows in-frame clones only, minus some. The sample lists over 100,000 clones, 60% to 80% seen once, with approximately 1.5% in the top ten. Sequenced sample: PBMCs. Receptors were obtained from a female donor in good health and CMV-seronegative. CDR3s include the opening cysteine and the closing phenylalanine or tryptophan. D genes are given only for firm matches. For some rows the clone size is stated as once, few or many, or as a class when expanded; others skip it.

clone_size j_call v_call d_call cdr3_aa cdr3_nt
- TRBJ2-7 TRBV7-2 - CASGSQGYEQYF TGTGCCAGCGGATCTCAGGGATACGAGCAGTACTTC
- TRBJ2-7 TRBV30 - CAWSLQGPYEQYF TGTGCCTGGAGTCTCCAGGGCCCTTACGAGCAGTACTTC
- TRBJ2-1 TRBV30 - CAWSVRRGNEQFF TGTGCCTGGAGTGTACGTAGAGGTAATGAGCAGTTCTTC
- TRBJ2-7 TRBV7-2 - CASSRDYEQYF TGTGCCAGCAGCCGGGACTACGAGCAGTACTTC
once TRBJ2-1 TRBV7-9 TRBD2 CASSPPGLALNEQFF TGTGCCAGCAGCCCCCCGGGACTAGCTCTAAATGAGCAGTTCTTC
- TRBJ2-2 TRBV28 - CASRPSAVPGELFF TGTGCCAGCAGACCATCAGCGGTCCCCGGGGAGCTGTTTTTT
- TRBJ1-1 TRBV11-2 TRBD1 CASSLLSRGTEAFF TGTGCCAGCAGCTTATTGAGCAGGGGGACTGAAGCTTTCTTT
- TRBJ1-4 TRBV7-2 - CASTSEVVNEKLFF TGTGCCAGCACCTCAGAGGTTGTTAATGAAAAACTGTTTTTT
- TRBJ2-3 TRBV18 TRBD2 CASSPPWAGVSTDTQYF TGTGCCAGCTCACCACCGTGGGCGGGAGTAAGCACAGATACGCAGTATTTT
- TRBJ1-5 TRBV14 - CASSHLQEGPNQPQHF TGTGCCAGCAGCCACCTACAGGAGGGCCCCAATCAGCCCCAGCATTTT
- TRBJ1-1 TRBV5-6 - CASSLVSEAFF TGTGCCAGCAGCTTGGTCTCTGAAGCTTTCTTT
- TRBJ2-3 TRBV5-4 - CASSLYSGRTDTQYF TGTGCCAGCAGCTTGTACAGCGGCCGCACAGATACGCAGTATTTT
few TRBJ2-3 TRBV28 - CASSLAGLRLGDTQYF TGTGCCAGCAGTTTAGCGGGCCTTAGATTGGGAGATACGCAGTATTTT
- TRBJ2-7 TRBV4-3 TRBD1 CASRATGDNEQYF TGCGCCAGCAGGGCGACAGGGGACAACGAGCAGTACTTC
few TRBJ2-7 TRBV30 TRBD1 CAWNLGTANYEQYF TGTGCCTGGAATCTTGGGACAGCGAACTACGAGCAGTACTTC
- TRBJ1-1 TRBV5-1 - CASSLGGEPEAFF TGCGCCAGCAGCTTAGGTGGAGAGCCTGAAGCTTTCTTT
- TRBJ2-3 TRBV6-1 TRBD2 CASSESRWGTSGRPDTQYF TGTGCCAGCAGTGAAAGCAGGTGGGGGACTAGCGGGAGACCAGATACGCAGTATTTT
- TRBJ1-2 TRBV28 - CASSLAYGYTF TGTGCCAGCAGTCTAGCCTATGGCTACACCTTC
- TRBJ1-2 TRBV19 - CASSSKRIYGYTF TGTGCCAGTAGTAGCAAGAGGATTTATGGCTACACCTTC
- TRBJ1-1 TRBV6-5 - CASSYLVNTEAFF TGTGCCAGCAGTTACTTAGTGAACACTGAAGCTTTCTTT
once TRBJ2-7 TRBV27 TRBD2 CASSLSGGVGAPYEQYF TGTGCCAGCAGTTTATCGGGGGGGGTTGGGGCTCCCTACGAGCAGTACTTC
- TRBJ1-1 TRBV7-9 - CASSPDGGNAEAFF TGTGCCAGCAGCCCAGACGGGGGAAACGCTGAAGCTTTCTTT
- TRBJ1-1 TRBV9 TRBD1 CASSSGGRGTEAFF TGTGCCAGCAGTTCAGGGGGCCGGGGCACTGAAGCTTTCTTT
few TRBJ2-2 TRBV11-3 - CASSPFFGGANTGELFF TGTGCCAGCAGCCCGTTTTTTGGGGGCGCGAACACCGGGGAGCTGTTTTTT
- TRBJ2-1 TRBV19 - CASCSSGTYNEQFF TGTGCCAGTTGTTCCAGCGGCACCTACAATGAGCAGTTCTTC
few TRBJ1-6 TRBV27 TRBD1 CASSQTGRTSPLHF TGTGCCAGCAGTCAGACAGGGAGGACTTCACCCCTCCACTTT
- TRBJ1-2 TRBV28 - CASTQGLYGYTF TGTGCCAGCACCCAGGGTTTGTATGGCTACACCTTC
- TRBJ2-1 TRBV2 TRBD2 CASTPAYGRDEQFF TGTGCCAGCACCCCAGCGTACGGGAGGGATGAGCAGTTCTTC
- TRBJ2-5 TRBV4-1 - CASSEGEWETQYF TGCGCCAGCAGCGAGGGAGAGTGGGAGACCCAGTACTTC
- TRBJ1-1 TRBV4-1 TRBD1 CASSQRQGAHTEAFF TGCGCCAGCAGCCAGAGACAGGGGGCGCACACTGAAGCTTTCTTT
- TRBJ1-4 TRBV4-1 - CASSLTQAKGDEKLFF TGCGCCAGCAGCCTCACACAGGCTAAGGGTGATGAAAAACTGTTTTTT
few TRBJ2-5 TRBV4-1 TRBD2 CASSQDRASGVAETQYF TGCGCCAGCAGCCAAGATAGAGCTAGCGGGGTGGCGGAGACCCAGTACTTC
- TRBJ1-4 TRBV30 - CAWEQGTEKLFF TGTGCCTGGGAACAGGGTACCGAAAAACTGTTTTTT
once TRBJ2-1 TRBV4-1 TRBD2 CASSPAGTSREQFF TGCGCCAGCAGCCCCGCCGGGACTAGCAGGGAGCAGTTCTTC
- TRBJ1-4 TRBV7-8 - CASSLGASYATNEKLFF TGTGCCAGCAGCTTAGGTGCCAGTTACGCAACTAATGAAAAACTGTTTTTT
- TRBJ1-2 TRBV6-5 - CASSEGSGQQGYTF TGTGCCAGCAGTGAAGGAAGCGGGCAGCAAGGCTACACCTTC
- TRBJ2-7 TRBV30 TRBD1 CAWRLQGYEQYF TGTGCCTGGAGACTACAGGGGTACGAGCAGTACTTC
- TRBJ1-2 TRBV4-3 TRBD1 CASSPFEQGDNYGYTF TGCGCCAGCAGCCCCTTCGAGCAGGGGGATAACTATGGCTACACCTTC
- TRBJ1-2 TRBV5-3 - CARSLALFRGNYGYTF TGTGCCAGAAGCTTGGCCCTATTCCGCGGGAACTATGGCTACACCTTC
- TRBJ2-3 TRBV19 - CASRLAASTDTQYF TGTGCCAGTAGGCTAGCTGCTAGCACAGATACGCAGTATTTT